This T cell receptor (beta chain) derives from a study of blood T cell repertoires in COVID-19. Study background: Samples of COVID-19 (acute and convalescent) were obtained from the United States, Italy and Spain. In each case, the material was cDNA or gDNA derived from T cells, B-cell-depleted T cells, or PBMCs.

Authors' data handling: Quantification of nucleated cells was approximated via reference gene primer amplification. Profiling relied on immunoSEQ multiplex PCR, and the TCRdb table lists in-frame clones only, not all of them. V and J calls and clone size come straight from that table; D and trimming were deduced from the DNA. The sample contains about 160,000 clones, about nine tenths of which appear only once. Germline values: CDR1 LNHDA, CDR2 SQIVND (reference sequence). The CDR3 runs to 14 residues. The germline V and J ends were trimmed by 7 bases and 7 bases, with 17 bases remaining between them.

Input material: peripheral blood. The rearrangement links TRBV19 to TRBJ1-5; D possibly corresponds to TRBD1 (5 bases). The receptor comes from a man aged 18-30 years with acute or convalescent COVID-19. For the CDR3, the DNA is TGTGCCAGTAATTTCGGGGGAATTGGGCAGCCCCAGCATTTT. This encodes CASNFGGIGQPQHF.